This TCR beta chain was sequenced during a study of blood T cell repertoires in COVID-19. Looking at the study overall: COVID-19 samples collected from the United States, Italy and Spain covered acute and convalescent phases. Sources were T cells, B-cell-depleted T cells, or PBMCs; the material itself was cDNA or gDNA.

With 0 bases clipped from V and 6 bases from J, the junction kept 2 bases outside the gene matches. The CDR3 covers 13 residues. The germline CDR1 and CDR2 sequences are SGHRS and YFSETQ. Sequencing was performed with immunoSEQ multiplex PCR; in TCRdb, only in-frame clones are kept and a portion is missing. This sample has more than 25,000 clones; roughly 88% occur once, and the top ten carry 15% to 20%. V is TRBV5-1 and J is TRBJ2-7, with TRBD1 identical over 8 bases. Material: peripheral blood. This TCR came from an older man with acute or convalescent COVID-19. The chain's CDR3 is CASSLVDRGEQYF. The CDR3 DNA sequence: TGCGCCAGCAGCTTGGTTGACAGGGGCGAGCAGTACTTC.